The rows below give T cell receptor beta chains drawn from one sample of a study of molecular identifiers for immune sequencing clone quantification. TCRdb analysed the PCR reads with MiXCR anew, one entry per CDR3 protein. This table has 460,000 or so distinct CDR3 sequences, 20% to 25% appearing once. Sequencing was done on a sample of naive CD8+ T cells from blood, with Jurkat cell RNA spiked in. The receptors stem from a human donor in good health. Some libraries in this study had Jurkat cell RNA spiked in. CDR3s include the opening cysteine and the closing phenylalanine or tryptophan. D genes are given only for firm matches. Rows give clone size only sometimes, using once, few, many, or a class for an expanded clone.

few	TRBD1	TRBV28	TRBJ2-2	CASSSYRGWNTGELFF	TGTGCCAGCAGTTCCTACAGGGGGTGGAACACCGGGGAGCTGTTTTTT
-	-	TRBV15	TRBJ1-1	CATSREEGGVQTEAFF	TGTGCCACCAGCAGAGAGGAGGGGGGGGTACAGACTGAAGCTTTCTTT
-	-	TRBV28	TRBJ2-5	CASSPPGPGETQYF	TGTGCCAGCAGTCCTCCGGGACCCGGGGAGACCCAGTACTTC
-	-	TRBV12-3/TRBV12-4	TRBJ2-7	CASSFAGPEQYF	TGTGCCAGCAGTTTTGCAGGTCCCGAGCAGTACTTC
-	-	TRBV4-1	TRBJ2-7	CASSQAHPPGYEQYF	TGCGCCAGCAGCCAAGCTCATCCTCCGGGCTACGAGCAGTACTTC
few	TRBD1	TRBV11-2	TRBJ1-4	CASSGDRGNEKLFF	TGTGCCAGCAGCGGGGACAGGGGTAATGAAAAACTGTTTTTT
many	-	TRBV20-1	TRBJ2-5	CSAITTRGLQETQYF	TGCAGTGCTATAACGACACGCGGCTTACAAGAGACCCAGTACTTC
-	-	TRBV5-4	TRBJ2-5	CASSLDTEKGYPETQYF	TGTGCCAGCAGCTTGGATACCGAGAAGGGGTACCCAGAGACCCAGTACTTC
many	TRBD2	TRBV6-1	TRBJ2-7	CASRIGASGRPYEQYF	TGTGCCAGCAGAATCGGGGCTAGCGGGAGGCCCTACGAGCAGTACTTC
many	-	TRBV12-3/TRBV12-4	TRBJ1-1	CASSFPPAGYTEAFF	TGTGCCAGCAGTTTCCCCCCTGCGGGATACACTGAAGCTTTCTTT
few	TRBD2	TRBV28	TRBJ2-1	CASSRLAEHSYNEQFF	TGTGCCAGCAGTAGACTAGCGGAACACTCCTACAATGAGCAGTTCTTC
-	TRBD2	TRBV28	TRBJ2-5	CGSSSGTSGFRRTQYF	TGTGGCAGCAGTTCAGGGACTAGCGGCTTTCGTCGGACCCAGTACTTC
few	-	TRBV20-1	TRBJ1-6	CSARGGWNSPLHF	TGCAGTGCTAGAGGGGGATGGAATTCACCCCTCCACTTT
many	-	TRBV6-6	TRBJ2-7	CASTLQGRDEQYF	TGTGCCAGCACCTTACAGGGGAGGGACGAGCAGTACTTC
few	-	TRBV12-3/TRBV12-4	TRBJ2-3	CASSFGGTTDTQYF	TGTGCCAGCAGTTTTGGGGGGACCACAGATACGCAGTATTTT
few	TRBD1	TRBV11-2	TRBJ2-7	CASSLESRGRHEQYF	TGTGCCAGCAGCTTAGAGAGCAGGGGGCGGCACGAGCAGTACTTC
few	-	TRBV7-9	TRBJ2-3	CASSLGDVGYF	TGTGCCAGCAGCTTAGGGGACGTGGGGTATTTT
many	-	TRBV6-2/TRBV6-3	TRBJ2-1	CASSPLDEQFF	TGTGCCAGCAGTCCACTGGATGAGCAGTTCTTC
few	TRBD1	TRBV7-8	TRBJ2-5	CASSSVGQGEETQYF	TGTGCCAGCAGCTCGGTGGGACAGGGTGAAGAGACCCAGTACTTC
few	-	TRBV6-5	TRBJ2-5	CASQLGGPGETQYF	TGTGCCAGCCAACTTGGGGGGCCGGGGGAGACCCAGTACTTC
few	-	TRBV7-3	TRBJ2-3	CASSARGDSTDTQYF	TGTGCCAGCAGCGCGAGGGGTGACAGCACAGATACGCAGTATTTT
few	TRBD2	TRBV20-1	TRBJ2-3	CSAAGSGEITDTQYF	TGCAGTGCTGCCGGTAGCGGGGAGATCACAGATACGCAGTATTTT
-	-	TRBV20-1	TRBJ2-2	CSARWEAGELFF	TGCAGTGCTAGATGGGAAGCCGGGGAGCTGTTTTTT
-	-	TRBV7-9	TRBJ2-2	CASSPPRGRGTGELFF	TGTGCCAGCAGCCCCCCCAGGGGACGGGGAACCGGGGAGCTGTTTTTT
few	-	TRBV30	TRBJ2-3	CALGTFLGTDTQYF	TGTGCCTTAGGGACTTTTCTAGGCACAGATACGCAGTATTTT
few	TRBD2	TRBV7-9	TRBJ2-3	CASSEVAGGIIRDTQYF	TGTGCCAGCAGCGAAGTAGCGGGGGGGATTATCCGAGATACGCAGTATTTT
few	-	TRBV20-1	TRBJ2-7	CSARDMDPLTSYEQYF	TGCAGTGCTAGAGATATGGACCCGCTAACGTCCTACGAGCAGTACTTC
-	TRBD1	TRBV6-2/TRBV6-3	TRBJ2-2	CASSSPGQRIEGGNTGELFF	TGTGCCAGCAGTTCGCCGGGACAGCGCATTGAGGGTGGTAACACCGGGGAGCTGTTTTTT
many	-	TRBV7-2	TRBJ2-7	CASSPTGGPPEQYF	TGTGCCAGCAGCCCAACAGGCGGGCCTCCCGAGCAGTACTTC
-	-	TRBV4-3	TRBJ1-2	CASSQDVGPNYGYTF	TGCGCCAGCAGCCAAGATGTGGGGCCGAACTATGGCTACACCTTC
-	-	TRBV7-8	TRBJ2-7	CASSLPGQGGHEQYF	TGTGCCAGCAGCCTCCCGGGGCAGGGCGGCCACGAGCAGTACTTC
few	-	TRBV20-1	TRBJ2-4	CSARTKGLAKNIQYF	TGCAGTGCTAGAACTAAAGGACTAGCCAAAAACATTCAGTACTTC
few	TRBD2	TRBV24-1	TRBJ2-2	CATSDFRGSGGTGELFF	TGTGCCACCAGTGATTTTCGAGGCTCGGGGGGAACCGGGGAGCTGTTTTTT
few	-	TRBV7-8	TRBJ2-1	CASSLFGAHSYNEQFF	TGTGCCAGCAGCTTATTCGGGGCCCACTCCTACAATGAGCAGTTCTTC
-	-	TRBV20-1	TRBJ2-1	CSANSPRVEQFF	TGCAGTGCTAACTCCCCGCGGGTTGAGCAGTTCTTC
-	TRBD2	TRBV20-1	TRBJ2-3	CSARRTSGGTDTQYF	TGCAGTGCTAGGCGGACTAGCGGGGGGACAGATACGCAGTATTTT
many	-	TRBV6-2/TRBV6-3	TRBJ1-1	CASSYSDTFTEAFF	TGTGCCAGCAGTTACTCGGACACTTTCACTGAAGCTTTCTTT
few	TRBD1	TRBV27	TRBJ1-1	CASSLYITGRGLGNTEAFF	TGTGCCAGCAGTTTATACATAACGGGCAGGGGGCTGGGAAACACTGAAGCTTTCTTT
-	-	TRBV4-3	TRBJ2-2	CASTRGVAANTGELFF	TGCGCCAGCACCCGAGGGGTAGCGGCGAACACCGGGGAGCTGTTTTTT
-	-	TRBV4-3	TRBJ1-3	CASSQDRVQSSSGNTIYF	TGCGCCAGCAGCCAAGACCGAGTCCAGTCGAGCTCTGGAAACACCATATATTTT
few	-	TRBV7-9	TRBJ1-2	CASSSNPGHKGYGYTF	TGTGCCAGCAGCTCGAACCCCGGACACAAGGGTTATGGCTACACCTTC
many	TRBD2	TRBV6-5	TRBJ2-3	CASSYSPGGGTDTQYF	TGTGCCAGCAGTTACTCACCGGGAGGGGGCACAGATACGCAGTATTTT
few	-	TRBV19	TRBJ2-2	CASSMIAEDTGELFF	TGTGCCAGTAGTATGATAGCGGAAGACACCGGGGAGCTGTTTTTT
-	-	TRBV6-1	TRBJ1-3	CASRTWGDLSGNTIYF	TGTGCCAGTCGAACCTGGGGGGACCTCTCTGGAAACACCATATATTTT
few	-	TRBV5-1	TRBJ2-7	CASSLTATYEQYF	TGCGCCAGCAGCTTGACAGCGACCTACGAGCAGTACTTC
many	TRBD1	TRBV12-3/TRBV12-4	TRBJ2-3	CASSLLQGVTDTQYF	TGTGCCAGCAGTTTATTGCAGGGGGTGACAGATACGCAGTATTTT
-	TRBD1	TRBV18	TRBJ1-5	CASSPGGLQGASFYSNQPQHF	TGTGCCAGCTCACCGGGGGGGTTACAGGGGGCGAGTTTCTATAGCAATCAGCCCCAGCATTTT
many	-	TRBV6-6	TRBJ2-3	CASSLRVVQAPNLGDTQYF	TGTGCCAGCAGTCTACGGGTGGTCCAGGCGCCGAATTTAGGTGATACGCAGTATTTT
few	TRBD2	TRBV6-5	TRBJ2-1	CASSYTPTSGGQFF	TGTGCCAGCAGTTACACTCCAACTAGCGGGGGACAGTTCTTC
few	-	TRBV6-1	TRBJ2-7	CASSEAGFYEQYF	TGTGCCAGCAGTGAAGCAGGATTCTACGAGCAGTACTTC
many	-	TRBV7-2	TRBJ2-3	CASRLFGTDTQYF	TGTGCCAGCAGACTCTTTGGTACAGATACGCAGTATTTT
-	-	TRBV6-2/TRBV6-3	TRBJ2-2	CASSYTLPGRGRTGELFF	TGTGCCAGCAGTTACACCCTCCCCGGGAGGGGGCGAACCGGGGAGCTGTTTTTT
-	-	TRBV20-1	TRBJ2-7	CSAPSGLLYEQYF	TGCAGTGCCCCTTCGGGGCTCCTCTACGAGCAGTACTTC
many	-	TRBV6-6	TRBJ1-2	CASSYGADSYGYTF	TGTGCCAGCAGTTACGGGGCAGACAGCTATGGCTACACCTTC
few	-	TRBV4-1	TRBJ1-5	CASSPDTNQPQHF	TGCGCCAGCAGCCCGGACACAAATCAGCCCCAGCATTTT
-	TRBD1	TRBV20-1	TRBJ2-7	CSARMGTGAYEQYF	TGCAGTGCTAGGATGGGGACAGGGGCCTACGAGCAGTACTTC
few	-	TRBV6-5	TRBJ1-2	CASRIGWGYGYTF	TGTGCCAGCAGAATAGGGTGGGGGTATGGCTACACCTTC